What follows is one T cell receptor beta chain and its context. This record comes from a study of blood T cell repertoires in COVID-19. The wider study: Collection of acute and convalescent COVID-19 samples took place in the United States, Italy and Spain.

The CDR3 length is 14 residues. Germline V gene lookup returns CDR1 LNHDA and CDR2 SQIVND (reference sequence). The germline V and J ends were trimmed by 5 bases and 6 bases, with 13 bases remaining between them. Authors' methods: Counts of nucleated cells, estimated from reference gene primer amplification, were obtained. Profiling relied on immunoSEQ multiplex PCR, and the TCRdb table lists in-frame clones only, not all of them. V and J calls and clone size are copied from that table; D and trimming were computed from the DNA. The top ten hold 20% to 25% of the sample, which has fewer than 60,000 clones, more than 75% seen once.

This sequence joins TRBV19 and TRBJ2-2; perhaps TRBD2 as D (5 bases). The sequence derives from a woman aged 80 or older with acute or convalescent COVID-19. The specimen was peripheral blood. CDR3 amino acids: CASSRAGLAGELFF. The CDR3 DNA follows: TGTGCCAGTAGTCGGGCAGGACTTGCCGGGGAGCTGTTTTTT.